Listed here is a single T cell receptor beta chain. The specificity of this receptor is unknown. Qualities for individual bases were not recorded, and no much larger clone is one base off. The cohort consisted of some 670 healthy bone marrow donors. All cohort members were sampled while nominally healthy, although unrecorded immune exposures were likely present. The donor tested CMV seronegative and was one of the 352 seronegative cohort members. Every donor gave a peripheral blood sample, and the peripheral blood mononuclear cells from that sample were used for TCR beta sequencing. The Qiagen DNeasy Blood Extraction Kit was used to extract genomic DNA from the blood cell samples. The sample originates from a study of cytomegalovirus exposure and HLA in healthy donors (dated by TCRdb to 2015 to 2018). For the study in its entirety: According to an earlier analysis of 587 of the donors, 150 million to 200 million T cells yielded 90 million to 140 million unique TCR beta sequences and approximately 300 Gb of sequence data. The aim of the study was to test whether cataloging public T cell receptors could identify signatures of past pathogen exposure. Because of strong linkage in the cohort, five DR-DQ haplotypes were treated as single units for association and clustering. Besides the first cohort of roughly 700 subjects, a separate validation cohort made up of over a hundred different subjects was used. All discovery cohort repertoires had been generated on a single sequencing platform. The number of typed donors differed by locus: roughly 620-640 for A, B, C, DRB1 and DQB1; 522 for DQA1; 606 for DPA1; and around 470 for DPB1. To predict cytomegalovirus infection status, the study brought together high-throughput TCR immunosequencing, statistical association of individual TCRs with disease status, and machine learning. Across approximately 420 genotyped donors of the cohort, an average of roughly 250,000 unique TCR beta nucleotide sequences per donor were sequenced, and approximately 17% of those sequences were non-productive. The study profiled the T cell repertoires of more than 500 subjects by immunosequencing and related them to cytomegalovirus serostatus. A later genetic analysis took genome-wide SNP genotypes for about 65% of the roughly 670 donors and used that subset as a discovery cohort. To decide whether each TCR beta V gene segment behaved as functional or pseudogenic, an earlier analysis of some 580 of the donors relied on high-throughput TCR beta sequencing. A later analysis re-analyzed previously published TCR beta repertoires from approximately 700 donors and added high-resolution HLA genotyping to study TCR occurrence patterns. An early release that covered around 590 HLA-typed donors contained about 290 gigabases of sequencing data and tens of millions of unique TCR sequences. Donor age, sex, ethnicity and CMV serostatus were compiled together with the repertoire data. Class I and class II HLA loci were covered by the typing at four-digit resolution. Rather than drawing on any new phenotypic data, the later analysis identified candidate immune exposures from TCR beta sequences and the way those sequences occurred across donors. Of the approximately 400 genotyped donors, 81% fell in the genetic ancestry cluster associated with self-reported Caucasian donors.

The CDR3 measures 14 amino acids from cysteine to phenylalanine. Just CDR3 DNA is preserved here, 42 bases in frame from base 1. The germline V gene (reference sequence) supplies CDR1 LNHDA and CDR2 SQIVND. V is shortened by 6 bases, J by 0 bases, and the region joining them spans 11 bases. The paper as a whole reports these results and caveats: In vitro tests confirmed that a few of the cytomegalovirus-associated TCR beta chains recognize cytomegalovirus antigens. Most TCR sequences were seen in very few donors, while some public TCRs were found in many individuals. Presence/absence analyses assumed roughly uniform sequencing depth across donors, an assumption that may not hold. A further reported finding was that TCR beta sequences accurately predicted the HLA-A and HLA-B alleles for most subjects in the first cohort. When HLA alleles, especially DR and DQ, strongly co-occurred, TCR associations were difficult to assign to individual alleles. Because HLA typing was missing for some donors at each locus, association tests included only the typed subset. In both the original and validation cohorts, the classifier was reported to diagnose cytomegalovirus status with high specificity and sensitivity. Correlated functional status among segregating V segments might be attributable to linkage disequilibrium, but an unknown experimental factor could not be ruled out. In an earlier analysis of about 600 of the donors, most TCR beta V segments appeared in productive rearrangements about 90% or about 30% of the time, broadly matching IMGT annotations. A total of 150 to 200 TCR beta chains were listed by the study as associated with cytomegalovirus. For the cohort, immune exposure information was limited to CMV serostatus. A later genetic analysis associated a missense DCLRE1C variant with V-gene and J-gene trimming of TCR beta chains, and an independent cohort replicated the association. A cluster of highly shared sequence variants was judged likely to be a technical artifact of the sequencing pipeline. Several of the top co-occurrence clusters appeared to be linked to parvovirus B19, influenza, CMV and Epstein-Barr virus, according to a later analysis. According to a later genetic analysis, donors in an Asian-associated ancestry cluster had fewer N-insertions in productive TCRs than the approximately 710-donor mean. In a later analysis, about 17,000 TCR beta sequences were associated with specific HLA alleles at a false discovery rate of 0.05. According to a later analysis, most CMV-associated TCR beta chains appeared to be HLA-restricted, and the HLA associations seemed to be driven largely by CMV exposure. The authors suggested that the approach could potentially be generalized to other disease states and immunological phenotypes. In this cohort, only TCR beta chains were sequenced, and detectable features were limited by the absence of alpha or paired-chain data. Compared with equally common non-associated chains, HLA-associated TCR beta chains in a later analysis were more clonally expanded and had lower generation probabilities. Because counts were too low, more than 15 rarely observed V segments, including chromosome 9 orphons, were left out of the earlier analysis of approximately 580 of the donors. A later analysis found that TCR association rates varied across HLA loci, with DRB1 alleles showing the most associated TCRs and HLA-C alleles the fewest. The 87-base-pair reads could not distinguish some IMGT-functional V segments, including TRBV6-2 and TRBV6-3, so those segments were excluded.

The library came from the immunoSEQ multiplex PCR assay. A mixture of 60 forward primers for TCR Vbeta segments and 13 reverse primers for TCR Jbeta segments was used in the multiplex PCR. Amplification of the CDR3 region of rearranged TCR beta genes was performed with a multiplex PCR assay on genomic DNA. The amplified TCR beta libraries were sequenced on the Illumina HiSeq System as 87-base-pair reads. The paper's data handling went like this. Across the roughly 700 repertoires, a later analysis counted some 81 million unique TCR beta chains, around 11 million of which were shared by at least two donors. A nearest-neighbor algorithm error-corrected the raw reads and collapsed the reads into unique sequences, merging closely related sequences to remove PCR and sequencing errors. Alignment of CDR3 sequences to IMGT reference sequences was used to assign V, D and J gene segments. For a sequence to be retained, a match of at least six nucleotides to both a V gene segment and a J gene segment was required. Rearrangements were classified as productive when the CDR3 lacked stop codons and remained in frame with V and J, and all other rearrangements were classified as non-productive. Following IMGT convention, CDR3 was defined as the stretch from the second conserved V-encoded cysteine up to the conserved J-encoded phenylalanine. Sequences without an unambiguous match to a single V gene segment were excluded from the earlier analysis of a few hundred of the donors. An earlier analysis of approximately 590 of the donors classified V segments as functional when productive rearrangements were above 56.7% and as segregating when the standard deviation between donors was above 5%. A statistical classification framework was built for diagnosing cytomegalovirus status from the catalog of TCR beta chain sequences. In a later analysis, TCR nucleotide sequences were compared against IMGT/GENE-DB human TR gene sequences so that V and J genes could be assigned. In a later analysis, CDR3 sequences and most-parsimonious VDJ recombination scenarios were assigned using the TCRdist pipeline. In a later analysis, each TCR beta chain was defined by its CDR3 amino acid sequence together with its V-gene family, and reads without a unique V-gene family were excluded. In a later analysis, approximately 590 highly shared, low-generation-probability nucleotide sequences were removed to address suspected cross-contamination and a sequencing artifact. For each public chain, a later analysis derived a clonal expansion index from normalized ranks of inferred template counts within each repertoire. A later analysis computed generation probabilities with a VDJ recombination model fitted to out-of-frame rearrangements, and checked the results against IGoR. A later analysis scored TCR-TCR, TCR-HLA and TCR-CMV co-occurrence with hypergeometric tests, applying a repertoire-size bias correction to TCR pairs. A later analysis estimated false discovery rates by permuting HLA or CMV assignments 20 times. In a later analysis, co-occurring TCRs were grouped using DBSCAN, with TCRdist sequence similarity added in when clustering inside HLA-allele-positive subsets. Co-occurrence clustering excluded repertoires with fewer than 30,000 or more than 120,000 public chains, plus five with anomalous nucleotide sharing. This immuneACCESS table, as held by TCRdb, lists in-frame sequences with V and J called but not all clones. Of the missing ones, under half trace to an unresolved V gene in checked studies; the others have no known cause. V, J and clone size were drawn from that table, and D and trimming were deduced from the DNA. In this sample the table shows about 190,000 clones, 65% to 85% of which occur a single time. The ten top clones hold around 1.6% of the sample.

The sequence was obtained from a woman in her late teens or twenties in good health and CMV-seronegative. The chain is made from TRBV19 and TRBJ1-1, with no confidently assigned D gene. The sequenced material came from PBMCs. This receptor has the CDR3 CASSRRGMNTEAFF. The DNA is as follows: TGTGCCAGTAGCCGACGGGGTATGAACACTGAAGCTTTCTTT.